Following are 20 T cell receptor beta chains from one sample sequenced in a study of PD-1 blockade in classical Hodgkin lymphoma. The data were produced by immunoSEQ multiplex PCR, yet TCRdb's version contains in-frame clones alone and is incomplete. The data show about 29,000 clones, 70% to 85% seen once. Every patient was affected by relapse after autologous stem cell transplantation, while exposure to brentuximab vedotin was not uniform. The sequenced sample was peripheral blood mononuclear cells (PBMCs), obtained before the second cycle of nivolumab. The receptor source for this set is a human donor with classical Hodgkin lymphoma.

The chain links TRBV5-1 to TRBJ2-5; D gene ambiguous. CDR1 and CDR2 from the germline V gene are SGHRS and YFSETQ. The V and J ends lost 2 bases and 2 bases respectively, with 13 bases between them. The CDR3 loop spans 15 amino acids. Here the CDR3 reads CASSLSQAPQETQYF. The CDR3 DNA follows: TGCGCCAGCAGCTTATCTCAAGCCCCTCAAGAGACCCAGTACTTC.

By sample fraction, this clone is medium-sized. CDR3 DNA: TGTGCCAGTCACCCGGAACCGGGACGACAAAAAGAGACCCAGTACTTC. Translated, it gives CASHPEPGRQKETQYF. This chain uses TRBV7-2 with TRBJ2-5, with D perhaps given as TRBD1 or TRBD2 (5 bases each). The CDR3 has 16 residues. Germline CDR1 is SGHTA and CDR2 is FQGNSA. Trimming left V 9 bases short and J 3 bases short, with 23 bases between.

This sequence joins TRBV6-1 and TRBJ2-2, with D tentatively TRBD1 (6 bases). V gave up 1 base and J gave up 1 base, with 10 bases separating them. The germline gives CDR1 MNHNS, CDR2 SASEGT. CDR3 length: 16 amino acids. The CDR3 DNA reads TGTGCCAGCAGTGAAGAGACAGGTTGGAACACCGGGGAGCTGTTTTTT. It specifies CASSEETGWNTGELFF.

This clone has just one count. The chain is built from TRBV9 and TRBJ1-4, with unresolved D. The germline V gene has CDR1 SGDLS and CDR2 YYNGEE. CDR3 length equals 13 residues. V was cut by 3 bases and J by 3 bases, with 6 bases left in between. The CDR3 bases are TGTGCCAGCAGCGAAGGTTCTAATGAAAAACTGTTTTTT. Protein: CASSEGSNEKLFF.

This rearrangement joins TRBV29-1 to TRBJ1-2; tentatively, D is TRBD1 (5 bases). Germline V lookup: CDR1 SQVTM, CDR2 ANQGSEA. The CDR3 contains 15 residues. Trimming took off 3 bases at V and 4 bases at J, with 18 bases between the two ends. CDR3 sequence: CSVETRTLGGYGYTF. The CDR3 region has the DNA TGCAGCGTTGAGACCCGGACGCTCGGGGGCTATGGCTACACCTTC. Full variable domain (missing parts from reference TRBV29-1 and TRBJ1-2): SAVISQKPSRDICQRGTSLTIQCQVDSQVTMMFWYRQQPGQSLTLIATANQGSEATYESGFVIDKFPISRPNLTFSTLTVSNMSPEDSSIYLCSVETRTLGGYGYTFGSGTRLTVV.

This clone has a single count. The junction does not match germline at one end; this may be a read error. The chain joins TRBV20-1 to TRBJ2-1; the D gene is possibly TRBD2 (6 bases). Germline V gene lookup returns CDR1 DFQATT and CDR2 SNEGSKA (reference sequence). The CDR3 is 10 amino acids. The CDR3 region is CSAAGNGGVF. The CDR3 bases are TGCAGTGCTGCCGGGAATGGAGGGGTCTTC.

V usage is TRBV7-9 and J usage is TRBJ1-4, with D possibly being TRBD1 (6 bases). The germline V and J ends were trimmed by 5 bases and 8 bases, with 21 bases remaining between them. CDR1 is SEHNR and CDR2 is FQNEAQ in the germline V gene (reference sequence). The CDR3 length is 16 residues. CDR3 nucleotides: TGTGCCAGCAGCGAAGGAGATGGACCAGGGACAGAAAAACTGTTTTTT. Its translation is CASSEGDGPGTEKLFF.

The chain employs TRBV7-6 and TRBJ2-7; 10 bases are shared with TRBD1. Trimming cost V 2 bases and J 2 bases; bases outside gene matches: 9. This CDR3 spans 17 amino acids. The germline V gene encodes CDR1 SGHVS and CDR2 FNYEAQ. Written as DNA, the CDR3 is TGTGCCAGCAGCTTAAAGGGACAGGGGCCCTCGACCTACGAGCAGTACTTC. Translated: CASSLKGQGPSTYEQYF.

The chain combines TRBV10-3 with TRBJ2-1, with TRBD2 matching over 7 bases. The J segment lost 0 bases and the V segment lost 3 bases, leaving 8 bases of the junction unmatched. From germline, CDR1 is ENHRY and CDR2 SYGVKD. The CDR3 loop spans 17 amino acids. CDR3 region: CAISEAGRGDSYNEQFF. In DNA, the CDR3 is TGTGCCATCAGTGAAGCGGGACGGGGTGACTCCTACAATGAGCAGTTCTTC.

The rearrangement links TRBV6-1 to TRBJ1-1; possibly TRBD1 for D (5 bases). V lost 7 bases, J lost 1 base, and 13 bases lay in between. The germline V gene has CDR1 MNHNS and CDR2 SASEGT. This CDR3 spans 14 amino acids. CDR3 amino acids: CASTQGRSNTEAFF. In DNA form, the CDR3 reads TGTGCCAGCACCCAGGGACGGTCGAACACTGAAGCTTTCTTT.

The chain recombines TRBV7-9 with TRBJ2-7; possible D gene TRBD1, 5 bases. The CDR3 spans 15 residues. CDR1 and CDR2 (germline): SEHNR, FQNEAQ (reference sequence). V was shortened by 0 bases and J by 0 bases, with 9 bases between the two germline ends. The CDR3 loop reads CASSLAGLSSYEQYF. The CDR3 nucleotides read TGTGCCAGCAGCTTAGCGGGGCTCAGCTCCTACGAGCAGTACTTC.

By its share, this clone is medium-sized. V usage is TRBV7-2 and J usage is TRBJ2-4; the match to TRBD2 covers 10 bases. The CDR3 totals 18 residues. V shed 5 bases and J 8 bases; nucleotides not matched to a gene: 18. Germline V CDR1 and CDR2: SGHTA, FQGNSA. The chain's CDR3 is CASSPQVLAGPLLDIQYF. The CDR3 DNA reads as TGTGCCAGCAGCCCCCAGGTACTAGCGGGACCCCTCCTAGACATTCAGTACTTC.

This clone was counted a single time. This sequence joins TRBV5-1 and TRBJ1-1; 7 bases are a match to TRBD1. V was pared by 3 bases and J by 1 base, with 3 bases of the junction left unmatched. CDR1 and CDR2 (germline): SGHRS, YFSETQ. The CDR3 runs to 14 residues. The CDR3 reads CASSSGTANTEAFF. In nucleotides, the CDR3 is TGCGCCAGCAGCTCCGGGACAGCGAACACTGAAGCTTTCTTT. Together with reference TRBV5-1 and TRBJ1-1, the CDR3 gives the full variable domain: KAGVTQTPRYLIKTRGQQVTLSCSPISGHRSVSWYQQTPGQGLQFLFEYFSETQRNKGNFPGRFSGRQFSNSRSEMNVSTLELGDSALYLCASSSGTANTEAFFGQGTRLTVV.

This chain links TRBV4-2 with TRBJ1-1, with 11 nucleotides matching TRBD1. This CDR3 spans 16 amino acids. Unmatched junction bases numbered 8, after V lost 3 bases and J lost 5 bases. Germline CDR1 LGHNA, CDR2 YNFKEQ. CDR3 region: CASSHGGQGGRTEAFF. The CDR3 bases are TGTGCCAGCAGCCACGGGGGACAGGGGGGGAGGACTGAAGCTTTCTTT.

This rearrangement joins TRBV19 to TRBJ2-2; D is perhaps TRBD2 (5 bases). The V gene lost 4 bases and the J gene lost 4 bases, with 10 bases spanning the gap. The CDR3 is 14 residues long. Germline-derived CDR1 and CDR2 are LNHDA and SQIVND (reference sequence). This CDR3 is CASSNLAFTGELFF. As DNA, the CDR3 is TGTGCCAGTAGTAACCTAGCTTTCACCGGGGAGCTGTTTTTT.

The chain combines TRBV18 with TRBJ1-6; D ambiguous. Between the trimmed V and J ends, which lost 3 bases and 3 bases, there was a span of 9 bases. The CDR3 is 15 residues long. From germline, CDR1 is KGHSH and CDR2 LQKENI. CDR3 region: CASSPGGNYNSPLHF. CDR3 nucleotide sequence: TGTGCCAGCTCACCGGGAGGGAACTATAATTCACCCCTCCACTTT.

J is TRBJ1-2 and V is TRBV7-9; 12 bases map to TRBD1. Trimming took 1 base from V and 6 from J; bases not matched to a gene: 3. The V gene's germline CDR1 is SEHNR and CDR2 FQNEAQ (reference sequence). This CDR3 has 15 amino acids. The CDR3 loop is CASSLGDRGRDGYTF. As DNA, the CDR3 is TGTGCCAGCAGCTTAGGGGACAGGGGGCGAGATGGCTACACCTTC. Full variable domain (missing parts from reference TRBV7-9 and TRBJ1-2): DTGVSQNPRHKITKRGQNVTFRCDPISEHNRLYWYRQTLGQGPEFLTYFQNEAQLEKSRLLSDRFSAERPKGSFSTLEIQRTEQGDSAMYLCASSLGDRGRDGYTFGSGTRLTVV.

The chain uses TRBV28 and TRBJ2-6; D not certain. CDR1 and CDR2 from the germline V gene are MDHEN and SYDVKM. This CDR3 has 19 amino acids. The V end lost 4 bases, the J end lost 0 bases, and 19 bases lay between the germline ends. As DNA, the CDR3 is TGTGCCAGCAGTTCACCGCGAACCTCCCGCCCCTCTGGGGCCAACGTCCTGACTTTC. This translates into CASSSPRTSRPSGANVLTF.

CDR3 region: CATSSREGGELFF. The CDR3 DNA follows: TGTGCCACCAGCAGCAGGGAGGGCGGGGAGCTGTTTTTT. This sequence joins TRBV15 and TRBJ2-2, with 7 positions matching TRBD2. Germline values: CDR1 LNHNV, CDR2 YYDKDF (reference sequence). This CDR3 is 13 amino acids long. V trimming: 3 bases; J trimming: 7 bases; junction bases outside the gene matches: 2.

This clone was observed once. The chain has TRBV28 and TRBJ2-2; D gene unclear. CDR3 size: 15 residues. Trimming shortened V by 6 bases and J by 8 bases, and 19 bases separated the two germline ends. The germline V gene encodes CDR1 MDHEN and CDR2 SYDVKM. The CDR3 sequence: CASSTTRRSAGELFF. CDR3 nucleotide sequence: TGTGCCAGCAGCACGACCCGACGTTCGGCGGGGGAGCTGTTTTTT.